This T cell receptor beta chain was captured in a study of T cell responses to AZD1222 COVID-19 vaccine. For the study at large: Second-dose intervals near 4 or 12 weeks were combined.

Germline V lookup: CDR1 SGDLS, CDR2 YYNGEE. V was pared by 1 base and J by 5 bases, with 4 bases of the junction left unmatched. The CDR3 totals 15 residues. Concerning this clone itself: Antigen specificity is unknown.

Whole-study results and caveats: The repertoires were collected only after the peak T cell response. Spike-specific TCRs gained breadth and depth after people received two AZD1222 doses.

The table came from immunoSEQ multiplex PCR; TCRdb's copy has only in-frame clones and leaves some out. The sample has 25,000 to 35,000 clones; approximately 90% are singletons. Sequencing used peripheral blood, obtained on day 0 of AZD1222 vaccination. The sequence was obtained from an adult in good health. V usage is TRBV9 and J usage is TRBJ1-4; TRBD1 aligns across 8 bases. The CDR3 loop reads CASSVQGAGNEKLFF. In nucleotides, the CDR3 is TGTGCCAGCAGCGTACAGGGGGCAGGGAATGAAAAACTGTTTTTT.